This TCR beta chain comes out of a study of cytomegalovirus exposure and HLA in healthy donors. Details on this clone: Antigen: not known.

Vbeta (60) and Jbeta (13) primers were used in the PCR. Profiled with immunoSEQ multiplex PCR; TCRdb holds only in-frame clones, not every one. The sample carries about 130,000 clones, around 80% recorded once. Findings and caveats of the study: For most TCR sequences rarity was the rule, although some public TCRs occurred in many donors.

Sequenced sample: PBMCs. The sequence came from a boy between 2 and 15 years old in good health and CMV-seronegative.

CDR3 sequence reads: CASSLVGTGELFF. CDR3 in DNA: TGTGCCAGCAGCTTGGTCGGTACCGGGGAGCTGTTTTTT. The rearrangement links TRBV5-6 to TRBJ2-2; D not certain. Germline CDR1 is SGHDT and CDR2 is YYEEEE. Trimming took 0 bases from V and 5 from J, leaving 5 bases between them. CDR3 length: 13 residues.